The entry below describes one T cell receptor (beta chain). Its target is not known. The junction departs from the called germline gene at one end, perhaps through a read error. This entry comes from a study of T cell repertoires in cytomegalovirus infection. From germline, CDR1 is MNHEY and CDR2 SMNVEV (reference sequence). The CDR3 sequence is 15 residues long. In TCRdb, the reads were re-called with MiXCR into one record per CDR3 protein. The data show 100,000 or so distinct CDR3 sequences, with roughly 41% seen just once and 65% to 75% held by the top ten. This rearrangement joins TRBV27 to TRBJ1-6; no definite D call. The TCR was taken from a human donor in good health (CMV status not recorded). Some clones in this sample may be carry-over from other donors' samples. The sample consisted of CD8+ T cells from cultured PBMCs, taken from culture after CMV antigen stimulation. The CDR3 DNA sequence: TGTGACAGCAGCCGGGAGGGATTTGATAATTCACACCTCCACTTT. This translates into CDSSREGFDNSHLHF.